These 16 T cell receptor beta chains share one sample of origin, sequenced in a study of Ad26.COV2.S vaccination and SARS-CoV-2 variants. Clones were read by immunoSEQ multiplex PCR, and TCRdb kept only the in-frame ones, dropping some. The repertoire holds some 320,000 clones, with 85% as singletons. Documented treatment: roughly 18 received Ad26.COV2.S at low or high dose, single or two shots; roughly five received placebo; per-sample allocation not given. The investigators took samples on day 63 after the first vaccine or placebo injection. Here the sequenced sample was peripheral blood, taken in a trial of Ad26.COV2.S vaccine versus placebo. Receptor source: a person between 18 and 65 years old who received the Ad26.COV2.S COVID-19 vaccine or a placebo.

This sequence joins TRBV3-1 (or the pseudogene TRBV3-2) and TRBJ2-3; 8 positions match TRBD1. V was clipped by 5 bases and J by 4 bases; unmatched bases: 11. CDR1 is LGHDT, CDR2 YNNKEL, per germline (reference sequence). This CDR3 spans 16 amino acids. The CDR3 reads CASSFRGQGNADTQYF. The CDR3 region has the DNA TGTGCCAGCAGCTTCCGAGGACAGGGAAACGCAGATACGCAGTATTTT.

The V and J genes are TRBV9 and TRBJ1-2; D is unclear. The germline V and J ends were trimmed by 0 bases and 3 bases, with 12 bases remaining between them. The CDR3 has 15 amino acids. Germline-derived CDR1 and CDR2 are SGDLS and YYNGEE. The CDR3 loop is CASSVARAPDYGYTF. The CDR3 nucleotides are TGTGCCAGCAGCGTAGCAAGGGCTCCAGACTATGGCTACACCTTC.

In nucleotides, the CDR3 is TGTGCCAGCAGTTTACGGGGCTACGAGCAGTACTTC. Translated, it gives CASSLRGYEQYF. V is TRBV28 and J is TRBJ2-7, with a weak D call TRBD2 (5 bases). The germline V gene encodes CDR1 MDHEN and CDR2 SYDVKM. This CDR3 is built from 12 residues. Deletions cut 2 bases from V and 3 bases from J, with 5 bases between.

The genes are TRBV4-2 and TRBJ1-5; no reliable D call. The germline CDR1 and CDR2 sequences are LGHNA and YNFKEQ. V lost 5 bases to trimming and J lost 0 bases, with 8 bases between them. The CDR3 covers 14 residues. The CDR3, as DNA: TGTGCCAGCAGCGACCCCTATAGCAATCAGCCCCAGCATTTT. It translates to CASSDPYSNQPQHF.

The chain joins TRBV6-1 to TRBJ1-5, with 8 bases aligning to TRBD1. The CDR3 has 16 residues. The V gene end was trimmed by 1 base and the J gene end by 4 bases; junction bases not matched to a gene: 6. Germline-derived CDR1 and CDR2 are MNHNS and SASEGT. The CDR3 nucleotides are TGTGCCAGCAGTGAAGATATTAGACAGGGGAATCAGCCCCAGCATTTT. Translated: CASSEDIRQGNQPQHF.

The chain carries TRBV7-2 and TRBJ2-3; tentatively, D is TRBD2 (6 bases). V dropped 4 bases and J dropped 0 bases, with 8 bases sitting between them. This CDR3 comprises 14 residues. Germline V gene data show CDR1 as SGHTA and CDR2 as FQGNSA. The CDR3 DNA sequence: TGTGCCAGCAGCTCTAGCGTGAGCACAGATACGCAGTATTTT. It yields the protein CASSSSVSTDTQYF.

V is TRBV6-5 and J is TRBJ2-7; perhaps TRBD1 as D (6 bases). This CDR3 contains 12 residues. Germline CDR1 reads MNHEY; CDR2 reads SVGAGI. V lost 6 bases and J lost 3, with 9 bases in between. The CDR3, as DNA: TGTGCCAGCAGACAGGGCCACTACGAGCAGTACTTC. Translation gives CASRQGHYEQYF.

CDR3 sequence: CASSLVGYGYTF. The CDR3 DNA follows: TGTGCCAGCAGTTTGGTAGGTTATGGCTACACCTTC. The gene calls are TRBV28 and TRBJ1-2; D gene unclear. The CDR3 is made up of 12 amino acids. V shed 3 bases and J shed 5 bases, with 7 bases lying between them. Germline CDR1 is MDHEN and CDR2 is SYDVKM.

V usage is TRBV5-1 and J usage is TRBJ1-1; no definite D call. Germline V gives CDR1 SGHRS, CDR2 YFSETQ. V lost 0 bases and J 8 bases, leaving 14 bases between the germline ends. The CDR3 runs to 14 residues. The CDR3 region has the DNA TGCGCCAGCAGCTTGGGAACGGTAAATAAGGAAGCTTTCTTT. Protein: CASSLGTVNKEAFF.

In its sample, this clone was seen once. The CDR3 protein is CASSLGGPISSTGELFF. CDR3 nucleotides: TGTGCCAGCAGCTTAGGAGGGCCTATCTCCAGCACCGGGGAGCTGTTTTTT. The rearrangement links TRBV7-8 to TRBJ2-2, with a weak D call TRBD2 (5 bases). CDR3 length equals 17 residues. Germline lookup yields CDR1 SGHVS and CDR2 FQNEAQ. With 1 base removed from V and 4 bases from J, the gap between germline ends came to 16 bases.

The gene calls are TRBV2 and TRBJ2-1; D is uncertain. V was shortened by 7 bases and J by 1 base, with 5 bases between the two germline ends. Germline V gene lookup returns CDR1 SNHLY and CDR2 FYNNEI. The CDR3 spans 12 residues. CDR3 nucleotides: TGTGCCAGCATTGAGTCCTACAATGAGCAGTTCTTC. Its translation is CASIESYNEQFF.

The CDR3 loop reads CAWRWGADTEAFF. In DNA form, the CDR3 reads TGTGCCTGGAGGTGGGGGGCGGACACTGAAGCTTTCTTT. This chain links TRBV30 with TRBJ1-1; TRBD1 might be the D (6 bases). The length of the CDR3 is 13 residues. CDR1 GTSNPN and CDR2 SVGIG come from the germline V gene (reference sequence). V lost 3 bases and J 3 bases, leaving 11 bases between the germline ends.

The chain carries TRBV6-6 and TRBJ1-2; weak D call: TRBD1 (5 bases). Germline V CDR1 and CDR2: MNHNY, SVGAGI (reference sequence). The ends were cut back, 5 bases at V and 5 bases at J, with 15 bases in the middle. CDR3 length: 14 amino acids. The CDR3 DNA reads as TGTGCCAGCAGTCCCCCAGGGACGGAATATGGCTACACCTTC. Amino acid sequence: CASSPPGTEYGYTF.

This clone was seen a single time. The chain uses TRBV28 and TRBJ2-7; no clear D. Germline CDR1 is MDHEN and CDR2 is SYDVKM. Trimming cost V 7 bases and J 3 bases, with 7 bases left between them. This CDR3 region has 11 residues. The DNA for the CDR3 is TGTGCCAGCACCACCCACTACGAGCAGTACTTC. The encoded protein is CASTTHYEQYF.

V is TRBV5-1 and J is TRBJ2-2; TRBD2 matches at 11 bases. Germline V CDR1 and CDR2: SGHRS, YFSETQ. V lost 7 bases to trimming and J lost 3 bases; unmatched junction nucleotides: 5. This CDR3 is built from 15 residues. CDR3 sequence (DNA): TGCGCCAGCTTAGCGGGGGGGCCGGACACCGGGGAGCTGTTTTTT. Residues: CASLAGGPDTGELFF.

The chain joins TRBV5-4 to TRBJ2-7; D is tentatively TRBD1 or TRBD2 (5 bases each). Germline-derived CDR1 and CDR2 are SGHNT and YYREEE (reference sequence). Trimming removed 3 bases from V and 0 bases from J, with 10 bases in between. There are 14 residues in the CDR3. For the CDR3, the DNA is TGTGCCAGCAGCTGGGACCCGCTCTCCTACGAGCAGTACTTC. Encoded protein: CASSWDPLSYEQYF.